The source of this T cell receptor beta chain is a study of PD-L1 blockade in urothelial cancer (dated by TCRdb to about 2017). In the study overall: Every patient began therapy in about 2014 and was given atezolizumab 1,200 mg intravenously every 3 weeks. Durable clinical benefit was achieved by nine patients but not by the remaining 20. Around 30 patients had pretreatment blood TCR-seq, approximately 24 had at least one posttreatment blood collection, and approximately 24 had tumor TCR-seq. An ECOG performance status of 0 or 1 was recorded for the patients, and 0 to 3 prior chemotherapy regimens had been received by the patients. Whole exome sequencing and RNA sequencing of pretreatment tumors were performed alongside TCR sequencing in the same patients. Pretreatment tumor samples, along with matched peripheral blood collected serially before and after atezolizumab treatment, underwent TCR sequencing. About 90% of the 29 patients were males with bladder-origin urothelial cancer, and about 60% of the 29 reported a prior smoking history. A median of roughly 140,000 T cells and some 90,000 unique TCRs was obtained from blood samples, and a median clonality of around 0.08 was observed. Durable clinical benefit was defined as a progression-free survival longer than 6 months, and TCR features were additionally tested against progression-free survival and overall survival. The study, an exploratory multi-omic analysis, examined somatic, immune and clinical correlates of response to PD-L1 blockade with atezolizumab in urothelial cancer. Blood samples were analyzed at two time points: 3 weeks after treatment start (second dose) and 6 weeks after treatment start.

The V end loses 5 bases and the J end loses 1 base, and a stretch of 5 bases separates them. Reading from cysteine to phenylalanine, the CDR3 counts 12 amino acids. Just the 36-base CDR3 DNA is kept, in frame starting at base 1. In the germline V gene (reference sequence), CDR1 corresponds to MNHEY and CDR2 to SMNVEV. This clone was observed a few times. The antigen it recognizes is unknown. No base quality information exists; no much larger clone differs at one position. Study-wide conclusions, independent of this receptor: Because the sample size was small (n of about 29) and many of the analyses were exploratory, the results are meant to be hypothesis-generating. Improved progression-free and overall survival was found to be associated with pretreatment peripheral blood TCR clonality below the median. At 3 weeks after the start of treatment, tumor-associated TCR clones in peripheral blood had expanded more in patients with durable benefit (n ≈ 22, p = 0.022).

A total of approximately 27 patients with locally advanced or metastatic urothelial carcinoma, treated at Memorial Sloan Kettering on a trial protocol, made up the cohort. Peripheral blood mononuclear cells were collected from each patient pretreatment and during treatment, giving between 1 and 8 total time points per patient. The Qiagen DNeasy Blood extraction kit was used to purify genomic DNA from total PBMCs and tumor samples. Collected pretreatment and during treatment, PBMCs were isolated and stored as previously described. Each PCR received spiked-in synthetic TCR analog templates so that absolute template abundance could be estimated from read counts. TCRbeta CDR3 regions were amplified from genomic DNA with bias-controlled V and J gene primers using the immunoSEQ assay. Rearranged TCRbeta segments were sequenced at approximately 20X coverage. In the original analysis: Clustering was used to correct sequencing errors, and CDR3s were annotated against IMGT so that V, D and J genes could be assigned. Downstream analyses used only productive TCRbeta rearrangements and left out out-of-frame or stop-codon sequences. Clonality was calculated as one minus the Shannon entropy normalized by the log of the number of unique productive sequences. Clones differing between time points or between blood and tumor were identified by Fisher's exact test with Benjamini-Hochberg correction at adjusted p below 0.01. Drawn from immuneACCESS, this table holds only the in-frame rearrangements with V and J called that TCRdb kept. Clones are partly lost; checked studies trace under half to an unresolved V gene and leave the rest unexplained. The DNA gave D and trimming, while V, J and clone size come from that table. In this sample the table shows some 84,000 clones, roughly 82% of which occur a single time. The ten top clones hold more than 9% of the sample.

This clonotype originated in a man aged 65 to 79 with urothelial cancer. The sample was PBMCs, taken around atezolizumab (anti-PD-L1) treatment. The chain links TRBV27 with TRBJ1-1, with the D gene call left open. The CDR3 has the sequence CASSRGNTEAFF. The nucleotide sequence reads TGTGCCAGCAGTCGAGGGAACACTGAAGCTTTCTTT.